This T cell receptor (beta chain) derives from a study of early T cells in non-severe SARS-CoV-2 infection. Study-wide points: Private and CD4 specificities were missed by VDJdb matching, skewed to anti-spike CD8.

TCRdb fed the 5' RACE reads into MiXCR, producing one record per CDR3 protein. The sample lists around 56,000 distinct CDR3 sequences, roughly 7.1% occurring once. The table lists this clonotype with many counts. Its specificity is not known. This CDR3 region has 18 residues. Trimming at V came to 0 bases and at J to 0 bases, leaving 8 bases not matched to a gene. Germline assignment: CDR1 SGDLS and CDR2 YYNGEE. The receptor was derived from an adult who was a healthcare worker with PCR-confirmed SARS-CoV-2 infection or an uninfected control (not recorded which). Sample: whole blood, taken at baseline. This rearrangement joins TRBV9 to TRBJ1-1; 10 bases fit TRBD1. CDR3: CASSVDSGTGAVNTEAFF. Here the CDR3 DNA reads TGTGCCAGCAGCGTAGATTCAGGGACAGGGGCCGTGAACACTGAAGCTTTCTTT.